These 3 T cell receptor beta chains originate from one sample sequenced in a study of blood T cells in healthy people across ages. A sample-barcoded 5' primer and a J-beta primer mix were used in a second PCR of roughly 6 to 11 cycles. TCRdb reprocessed the 5' RACE reads via MiXCR and lists one record per CDR3 protein. The sample holds 650,000 to 950,000 distinct CDR3 sequences; 44% are singletons and the top ten take about a fifth. The sequenced material came from blood. These receptor sequences come from a man aged 60 to 75 in good health.

The chain carries TRBV5-1 and TRBJ2-4; 7 nucleotides align to TRBD1. This CDR3 is built from 13 residues. V trimming: 4 bases; J trimming: 13 bases; junction bases outside the gene matches: 11. Germline-derived CDR1 and CDR2 are SGHRS and YFSETQ. The CDR3 sequence: CASSARDSWEQYF. The DNA for the CDR3 is TGCGCCAGCAGCGCCCGGGACAGTTGGGAGCAGTACTTC.

Only a few counts were recorded for this clonotype. The CDR3 sequence is CASSLVGLGAEQFF. The CDR3 DNA reads as TGTGCCAGCAGCTTAGTGGGACTAGGAGCTGAGCAGTTCTTC. The chain links TRBV11-2 to TRBJ2-1; the match to TRBD2 covers 8 bases. This CDR3 comprises 14 residues. V shed 1 base and J 9 bases; nucleotides not matched to a gene: 5. The germline CDR1 and CDR2 sequences are SGHAT and FQNNGV. Combining the CDR3 with reference TRBV11-2 and TRBJ2-1 gives the whole variable domain EAGVAQSPRYKIIEKRQSVAFWCNPISGHATLYWYQQILGQGPKLLIQFQNNGVVDDSQLPKDRFSAERLKGVDSTLKIQPAKLEDSAVYLCASSLVGLGAEQFFGPGTRLTVL.

This clonotype was recorded a few times. The V call is TRBV2, the J call TRBJ2-1, with 8 bases lining up with TRBD2. Germline CDR1 is SNHLY and CDR2 is FYNNEI. V gave up 8 bases and J gave up 4 bases; unmatched junction bases: 13. CDR3 length equals 16 residues. The CDR3 loop reads CASEWGAGAPYNEQFF. The CDR3 bases are TGTGCCAGCGAATGGGGAGCGGGGGCCCCTTACAATGAGCAGTTCTTC.